What follows are 17 T cell receptor beta chains derived from one specimen sequenced in a study of cytomegalovirus exposure and HLA in healthy donors. PCR amplification relied on 60 Vbeta primers (plus 13 Jbeta primers). The table came from immunoSEQ multiplex PCR; TCRdb's copy has only in-frame clones and leaves some out. The data show approximately 130,000 clones, around 77% seen once. Material: PBMCs. These receptor sequences come from a man aged 45-65 years in good health and CMV-seronegative.

This chain connects TRBV19 to TRBJ2-2, with 14 bases identical to TRBD2. The J segment lost 7 bases and the V segment lost 10 bases, leaving 17 bases of the junction unmatched. The CDR3 extends over 18 amino acids. The germline CDR1 and CDR2 sequences are LNHDA and SQIVND (reference sequence). The chain's CDR3 is CAITHPGTSGRDVGELFF. The CDR3 DNA follows: TGTGCCATCACACACCCGGGGACTAGCGGGAGAGATGTCGGGGAGCTGTTTTTT.

As for this clone: Other DNA sequences in this sample translate to the same CDR3. This sequence joins TRBV18 and TRBJ2-5; no firm D call. Germline V CDR1 and CDR2: KGHSH, LQKENI. This CDR3 has 11 amino acids. With 6 bases removed from V and 5 bases from J, the gap between germline ends came to 7 bases. Written as DNA, the CDR3 is TGTGCCAGCTCCCTGAGGGAGACCCAGTACTTC. It encodes CASSLRETQYF.

The chain links TRBV9 to TRBJ1-3, with D perhaps TRBD1 (5 bases). The CDR3 is 15 residues long. Germline V lookup: CDR1 SGDLS, CDR2 YYNGEE. With 3 bases removed from V and 0 bases from J, the gap between germline ends came to 10 bases. The CDR3 DNA reads as TGTGCCAGCAGCGCGGGGGGTAACTCTGGAAACACCATATATTTT. It is translated as CASSAGGNSGNTIYF.

This clone occurred once. The rearrangement uses TRBV4-2 and TRBJ2-1, with 9 bases that match TRBD2. V was pared by 1 base and J by 4 bases, with 8 bases of the junction left unmatched. Germline CDR1 LGHNA, CDR2 YNFKEQ. The length of the CDR3 is 17 residues. CDR3 sequence (DNA): TGTGCCAGCAGCCAAGGTTCTAGCGGGGCTCCATACAATGAGCAGTTCTTC. This encodes CASSQGSSGAPYNEQFF.

This chain links TRBV9 with TRBJ2-2; 13 bases are shared with TRBD2. V trimming: 4 bases; J trimming: 4 bases; junction bases outside the gene matches: 13. This CDR3 is built from 19 residues. Germline CDR1 reads SGDLS; CDR2 reads YYNGEE. CDR3 amino acids: CASSFRGLAGVSPTGELFF. CDR3 bases: TGTGCCAGCAGCTTCAGAGGACTAGCGGGAGTATCCCCCACCGGGGAGCTGTTTTTT. The whole variable domain, filled in from reference TRBV9 and TRBJ2-2, reads DSGVTQTPKHLITATGQRVTLRCSPRSGDLSVYWYQQSLDQGLQFLIQYYNGEERAKGNILERFSAQQFPDLHSELNLSSLELGDSALYFCASSFRGLAGVSPTGELFFGEGSRLTVL.

The sample holds a few counts of this clone. This chain joins TRBV9 and TRBJ1-2; 9 bases fit TRBD1. CDR3 size: 16 residues. The junction had 14 bases not matched to a gene; V was cut back by 3 bases and J by 8 bases. Germline values: CDR1 SGDLS, CDR2 YYNGEE. The CDR3 DNA reads as TGTGCCAGCAGCGCAGACTACCCCGACAGGGGGTCGGGCTACACCTTC. Translation: CASSADYPDRGSGYTF. Variable domain in full (rest from reference TRBV9 and TRBJ1-2): DSGVTQTPKHLITATGQRVTLRCSPRSGDLSVYWYQQSLDQGLQFLIQYYNGEERAKGNILERFSAQQFPDLHSELNLSSLELGDSALYFCASSADYPDRGSGYTFGSGTRLTVV.

This chain uses TRBV28 with TRBJ2-3; 7 bases match TRBD1. Looked up from germline, CDR1 is MDHEN and CDR2 is SYDVKM. V was pared by 6 bases and J by 5 bases, with 11 bases of the junction left unmatched. The CDR3 consists of 15 residues. The CDR3 is CASSRQGVRLDTQYF. CDR3 coding DNA: TGTGCCAGCAGCCGACAGGGCGTTCGGTTAGATACGCAGTATTTT.

The rearrangement joins TRBV6-6 to TRBJ2-3; the D gene is possibly TRBD2 (5 bases). CDR1 is MNHNY and CDR2 is SVGAGI in the germline V gene (reference sequence). This CDR3 comprises 13 residues. V lost 6 bases and J lost 6, with 13 bases in between. The CDR3 DNA reads as TGTGCCAGCAGGGACTCCAGTGGGGATACGCAGTATTTT. Amino acids: CASRDSSGDTQYF.

V is TRBV28 and J is TRBJ1-5, with a tentative D call TRBD1 (5 bases). The CDR3 sequence is 13 residues long. CDR1 and CDR2 (germline): MDHEN, SYDVKM. Trimming stripped 6 bases from V and 8 bases from J, with 14 bases between. The CDR3 is CASRQVSEKPQHF. The CDR3 DNA is TGTGCCAGCAGACAGGTTTCTGAGAAGCCCCAGCATTTT.

The V and J genes are TRBV10-3 and TRBJ2-1, with 11 nucleotides matching TRBD2. The junction had 7 bases not matched to a gene; V was cut back by 2 bases and J by 7 bases. There are 16 residues in the CDR3. Germline assignment: CDR1 ENHRY and CDR2 SYGVKD. The CDR3 DNA reads TGTGCCATCAGTGAGCCCACTAGCGGGAGAAGGAATGAGCAGTTCTTC. Translating gives CAISEPTSGRRNEQFF.

V is TRBV6-1 and J is TRBJ1-5, with 8 positions matching TRBD1. V shed 4 bases, J shed 4 bases, and the junction held 6 bases outside the gene matches. CDR3 length equals 15 residues. Germline CDR1 MNHNS, CDR2 SASEGT. CDR3 nucleotides: TGTGCCAGCAGTGGTAACAGGGGGAGAAATCAGCCCCAGCATTTT. Amino acid sequence: CASSGNRGRNQPQHF.

This rearrangement joins TRBV28 to TRBJ2-2, with D possibly being TRBD1 (5 bases). V was pared by 7 bases and J by 5 bases, with 17 bases between. Per germline, CDR1 MDHEN and CDR2 SYDVKM. This CDR3 contains 15 residues. DNA of the CDR3: TGTGCCAGCACCCCGAGTGGGGCATCTACCGGGGAGCTGTTTTTT. This codes for CASTPSGASTGELFF. The full variable domain, rest sourced from reference TRBV28 and TRBJ2-2, is DVKVTQSSRYLVKRTGEKVFLECVQDMDHENMFWYRQDPGLGLRLIYFSYDVKMKEKGDIPEGYSVSREKKERFSLILESASTNQTSMYLCASTPSGASTGELFFGEGSRLTVL.

This rearrangement joins TRBV29-1 to TRBJ1-2; D gene ambiguous. Germline V gene lookup returns CDR1 SQVTM and CDR2 ANQGSEA. V lost 6 bases, J lost 2 bases, and 16 bases lay in between. The CDR3 covers 14 residues. The CDR3 protein is CSVNSGSANYGYTF. CDR3 sequence (DNA): TGCAGCGTGAACAGCGGGAGTGCCAACTATGGCTACACCTTC. The full variable domain, in which reference TRBV29-1 and TRBJ1-2 provide the parts outside the CDR3, is SAVISQKPSRDICQRGTSLTIQCQVDSQVTMMFWYRQQPGQSLTLIATANQGSEATYESGFVIDKFPISRPNLTFSTLTVSNMSPEDSSIYLCSVNSGSANYGYTFGSGTRLTVV.

Only a few counts were recorded for this clone. The identical CDR3 is also encoded by other nucleotide sequences in the sample. The chain carries TRBV27 and TRBJ2-1; 9 bases agree with TRBD1. Germline CDR1 and CDR2: MNHEY and SMNVEV (reference sequence). With V trimmed by 4 bases and J by 7 bases, 5 bases remained unmatched. The CDR3 extends over 14 amino acids. For the CDR3, the DNA is TGTGCCAGCAGTTGGGACAGGGTCAGGAATGAGCAGTTCTTC. Protein sequence: CASSWDRVRNEQFF.

The rearrangement joins TRBV2 to TRBJ2-7; 11 nucleotides match TRBD1. This CDR3 is 15 amino acids long. Germline CDR1 reads SNHLY; CDR2 reads FYNNEI. Unmatched junction bases numbered 4, after V lost 6 bases and J lost 0 bases. CDR3 protein: CASRPGTGGSYEQYF. CDR3 in DNA: TGTGCCAGCAGACCAGGGACAGGGGGCTCCTACGAGCAGTACTTC.

This clone was picked up one time. This chain connects TRBV6-1 to TRBJ2-2; 10 bases agree with TRBD2. From germline, CDR1 is MNHNS and CDR2 SASEGT. The CDR3 sequence is 15 residues long. V shed 5 bases and J 3 bases; nucleotides not matched to a gene: 3. The CDR3 bases are TGTGCCAGCAGTCCTAGCGGGGGAGACACCGGGGAGCTGTTTTTT. Protein product: CASSPSGGDTGELFF.

This clone came up once. The rearrangement links TRBV20-1 to TRBJ2-1, with 8 bases matching TRBD2. Germline CDR1 reads DFQATT; CDR2 reads SNEGSKA (reference sequence). This CDR3 spans 11 amino acids. With V trimmed by 3 bases and J by 12 bases, 4 bases remained unmatched. The CDR3 nucleotides are TGCAGTGCTAGCGGGAGGGCCGGGCAGTTCTTC. Translating gives CSASGRAGQFF.